One T cell receptor (beta chain) is described in this entry. Antigen: not known. The CDR3 contains 19 residues. V shed 7 bases and J shed 0 bases, with 27 bases lying between them. The V gene's germline CDR1 is LNHDA and CDR2 SQIVND (reference sequence). Profiled with immunoSEQ multiplex PCR; TCRdb holds only in-frame clones, not every one. The sample consists of approximately 940,000 clones, roughly 72% of them appearing once. Negatively enriched CD4+ T cells were divided by CD45RA into naive and memory. These data come from a study of shared clonotypes between healthy human individuals. Looking at the study overall: Sampling drew on donors who were a couple of women and a few men aged 18 to 49.

Study conclusions and caveats: Clonotypes shared by all four donors outscored non-shared clonotypes in generation probability.

The genes are TRBV19 and TRBJ1-2, with D maybe TRBD1 (6 bases). This receptor was identified in a man between 18 and 29 years old in good health. The sequenced sample was memory CD4+ T cells sorted from blood. The subset denotes: CD45RA-negative fraction. The CDR3 spells CASTSMRVRGGLANYGYTF. The CDR3 bases are TGTGCCAGTACCTCCATGAGGGTCAGGGGCGGCCTTGCTAACTATGGCTACACCTTC.